What follows are 4 T cell receptor beta chains derived from one specimen sequenced in a study of blood T cells in healthy people across ages. A second 7 to 11 cycle PCR used barcoded and J-beta primers. TCRdb reanalysed the 5' RACE reads using MiXCR and keeps one entry per CDR3 protein. The table includes about 670,000 distinct CDR3 sequences, 35% to 50% detected once. Sequenced: blood. Receptors originate from an elderly man in good health.

This clonotype was counted between two and nine times. This chain uses TRBV27 with TRBJ2-1; 10 bases align to TRBD1. V shed 6 bases, J shed 3 bases, and the junction held 8 bases outside the gene matches. The germline CDR1 and CDR2 sequences are MNHEY and SMNVEV (reference sequence). CDR3 length: 16 amino acids. The CDR3 reads CASRGLRDRGYNEQFF. DNA of the CDR3: TGTGCCAGCAGGGGACTACGGGACAGGGGCTACAATGAGCAGTTCTTC.

This clonotype was counted between two and nine times. The chain combines TRBV7-9 with TRBJ2-7; a possible D gene is TRBD1 (5 bases). Germline CDR1 and CDR2: SEHNR and FQNEAQ (reference sequence). This CDR3 is built from 14 residues. V was cut by 1 base and J by 7 bases, with 14 bases left in between. CDR3 bases: TGTGCCAGCAGCTTAGATGGGGCCAGGAATGAGCAGTACTTC. Its protein is CASSLDGARNEQYF. Based on the CDR3 plus reference TRBV7-9 and TRBJ2-7, the full variable domain is DTGVSQNPRHKITKRGQNVTFRCDPISEHNRLYWYRQTLGQGPEFLTYFQNEAQLEKSRLLSDRFSAERPKGSFSTLEIQRTEQGDSAMYLCASSLDGARNEQYFGPGTRLTVT.

V usage is TRBV5-5 and J usage is TRBJ2-5; D possibly uses TRBD1 or TRBD2 (5 bases each). The V gene's germline CDR1 is SGHKS and CDR2 YYEKEE (reference sequence). The CDR3 has 15 amino acids. V was shortened by 4 bases and J by 11 bases, with 24 bases between the two germline ends. CDR3 amino acids: CASSPGRAATNEQYF. Written as DNA, the CDR3 is TGTGCCAGCAGCCCGGGACGAGCGGCTACGAATGAGCAGTACTTC.

This clonotype was seen more than once but under ten times. V usage is TRBV12-3 or TRBV12-4 and J usage is TRBJ1-2; TRBD1 aligns across 8 bases. Trimming at V came to 7 bases and at J to 4 bases, leaving 8 bases not matched to a gene. The CDR3 length is 14 residues. CDR3 residues: CASKHGQGLYGYTF. The CDR3 coding sequence is TGTGCCAGCAAACACGGACAGGGACTCTATGGCTACACCTTC.